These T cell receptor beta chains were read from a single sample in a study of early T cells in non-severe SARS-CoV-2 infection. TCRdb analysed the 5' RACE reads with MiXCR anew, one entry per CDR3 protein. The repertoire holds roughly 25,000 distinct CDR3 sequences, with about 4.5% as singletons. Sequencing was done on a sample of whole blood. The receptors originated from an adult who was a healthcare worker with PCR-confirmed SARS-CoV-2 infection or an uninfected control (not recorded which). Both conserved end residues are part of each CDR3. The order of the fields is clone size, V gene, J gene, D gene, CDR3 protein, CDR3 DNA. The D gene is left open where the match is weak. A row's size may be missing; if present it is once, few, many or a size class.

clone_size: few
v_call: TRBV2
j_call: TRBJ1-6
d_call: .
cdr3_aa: CASKPGPYNSPLHF
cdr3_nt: TGTGCCAGCAAGCCGGGACCTTATAATTCACCCCTCCACTTT

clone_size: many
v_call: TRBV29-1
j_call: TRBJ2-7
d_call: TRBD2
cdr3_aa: CSVDLAGGEQYF
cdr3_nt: TGCAGCGTTGACCTAGCGGGAGGCGAGCAGTACTTC

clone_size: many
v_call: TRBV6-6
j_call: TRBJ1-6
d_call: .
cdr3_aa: CASRGAYNSPLHF
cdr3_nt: TGTGCCAGCAGGGGTGCCTATAATTCACCCCTCCACTTT

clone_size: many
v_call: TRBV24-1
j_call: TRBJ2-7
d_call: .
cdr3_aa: CATSDSQGIRDEQYF
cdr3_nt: TGTGCCACCAGTGATTCTCAGGGGATCCGGGACGAGCAGTACTTC

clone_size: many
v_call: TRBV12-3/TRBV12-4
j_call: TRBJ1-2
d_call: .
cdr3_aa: CASSYQGNRGYTF
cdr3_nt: TGTGCCAGCAGTTACCAGGGAAACCGCGGCTACACCTTC

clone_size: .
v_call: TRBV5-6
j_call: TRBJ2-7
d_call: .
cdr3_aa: CASSFLSSYEQYF
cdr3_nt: TGTGCCAGCAGCTTCCTTAGCTCCTACGAGCAGTACTTC

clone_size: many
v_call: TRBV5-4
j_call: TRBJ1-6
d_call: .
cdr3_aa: CASRRDRDNSPLHF
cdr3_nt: TGTGCCAGCAGGAGGGACCGAGATAATTCACCCCTCCACTTT

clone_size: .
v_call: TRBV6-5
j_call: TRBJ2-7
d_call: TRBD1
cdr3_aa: CASSRWPGQVTEQYF
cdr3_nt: TGTGCCAGCAGCCGATGGCCGGGACAGGTAACTGAGCAGTACTTC

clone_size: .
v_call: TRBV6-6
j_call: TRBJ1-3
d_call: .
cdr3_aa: CASSGSGNTIYF
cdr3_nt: TGTGCCAGCAGCGGCTCTGGAAACACCATATATTTT

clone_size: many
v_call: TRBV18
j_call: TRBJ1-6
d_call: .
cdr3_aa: CASSPPGQGNSPLHF
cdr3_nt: TGTGCCAGCTCACCACCAGGGCAGGGGAATTCACCCCTCCACTTT

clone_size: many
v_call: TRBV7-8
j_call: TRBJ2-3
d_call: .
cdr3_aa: CASSGQGGVDTQYF
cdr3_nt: TGTGCCAGCAGCGGGCAGGGAGGAGTAGATACGCAGTATTTT

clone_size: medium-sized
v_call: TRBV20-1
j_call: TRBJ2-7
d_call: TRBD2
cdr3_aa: CSASTGLAGHFSYEQYF
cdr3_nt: TGCAGTGCTAGCACGGGACTAGCGGGGCACTTCTCCTACGAGCAGTACTTC

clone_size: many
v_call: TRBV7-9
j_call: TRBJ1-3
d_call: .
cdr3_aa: CASPLRDGNTIYF
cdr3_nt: TGTGCCAGCCCCCTGAGGGATGGAAACACCATATATTTT

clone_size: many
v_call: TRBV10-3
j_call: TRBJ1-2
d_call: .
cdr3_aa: CAISPGRGGGGYTF
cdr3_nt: TGTGCCATCAGTCCAGGAAGGGGCGGAGGTGGCTACACCTTC

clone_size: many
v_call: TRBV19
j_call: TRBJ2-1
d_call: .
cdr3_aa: CASKESSYNEQFF
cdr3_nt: TGTGCCAGTAAAGAGAGCTCCTACAATGAGCAGTTCTTC

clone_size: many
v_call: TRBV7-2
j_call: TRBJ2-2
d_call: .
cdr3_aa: CASSLVRSRGELFF
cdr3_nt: TGTGCCAGCAGCTTAGTAAGGTCGAGGGGGGAGCTGTTTTTT

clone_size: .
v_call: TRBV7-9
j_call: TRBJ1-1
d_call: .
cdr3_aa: CASSFPPSLAGSQGMNTEAFF
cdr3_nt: TGTGCCAGCAGCTTCCCCCCTTCTCTTGCCGGGTCCCAGGGGATGAACACTGAAGCTTTCTTT

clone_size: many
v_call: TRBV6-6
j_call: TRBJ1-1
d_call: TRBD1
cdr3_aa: CASRGGTAPNAEAFF
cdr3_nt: TGTGCCAGCAGGGGGGGGACAGCCCCTAACGCTGAAGCTTTCTTT

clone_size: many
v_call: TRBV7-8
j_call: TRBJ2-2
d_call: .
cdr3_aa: CASSLGGFLSNTGELFF
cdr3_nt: TGTGCCAGCAGCTTAGGAGGCTTCCTGTCGAACACCGGGGAGCTGTTTTTT

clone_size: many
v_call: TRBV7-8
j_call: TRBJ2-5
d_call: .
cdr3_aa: CASSRTTTQETQYF
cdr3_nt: TGTGCCAGCAGCCGGACGACAACACAAGAGACCCAGTACTTC

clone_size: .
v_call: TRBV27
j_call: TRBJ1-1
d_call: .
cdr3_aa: CASSFSPDLNTEAFF
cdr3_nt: TGTGCCAGCAGTTTTTCCCCTGATCTGAACACTGAAGCTTTCTTT

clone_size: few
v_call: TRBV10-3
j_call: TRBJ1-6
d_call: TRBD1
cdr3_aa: CAISLATGGSSPLHF
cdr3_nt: TGTGCCATCAGCCTTGCAACAGGGGGAAGTTCACCCCTCCACTTT

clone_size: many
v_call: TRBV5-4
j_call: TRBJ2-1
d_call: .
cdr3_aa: CASSQSYNEQFF
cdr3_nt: TGTGCCAGCAGCCAATCCTACAATGAGCAGTTCTTC

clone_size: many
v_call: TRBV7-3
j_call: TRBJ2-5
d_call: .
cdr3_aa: CASSLNSGLETQYF
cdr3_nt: TGTGCCAGCAGCTTAAACTCCGGGTTGGAGACCCAGTACTTC

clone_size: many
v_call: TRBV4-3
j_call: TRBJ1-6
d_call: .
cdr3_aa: CASSPDWGGDLYSPLHF
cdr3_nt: TGCGCCAGCAGCCCCGATTGGGGAGGAGATCTTTATTCACCCCTCCACTTT

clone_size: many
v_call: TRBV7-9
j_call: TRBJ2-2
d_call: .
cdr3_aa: CASSRAGELFF
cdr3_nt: TGTGCCAGCAGCAGGGCCGGGGAGCTGTTTTTT

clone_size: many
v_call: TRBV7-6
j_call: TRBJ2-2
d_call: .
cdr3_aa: CASSRPTAGELFF
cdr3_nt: TGTGCCAGCAGCCGACCTACAGCCGGGGAGCTGTTTTTT

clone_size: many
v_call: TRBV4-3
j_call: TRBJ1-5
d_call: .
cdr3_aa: CASSQFHNQPQHF
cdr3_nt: TGCGCCAGCAGCCAATTTCACAATCAGCCCCAGCATTTT

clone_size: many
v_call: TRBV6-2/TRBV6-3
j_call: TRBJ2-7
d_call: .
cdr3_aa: CASSYRTDSVYEQYF
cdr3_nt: TGTGCCAGCAGTTACCGGACCGACTCGGTCTACGAGCAGTACTTC

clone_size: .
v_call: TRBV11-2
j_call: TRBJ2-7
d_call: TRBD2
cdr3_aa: CASSLNSGSVAEQYF
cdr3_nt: TGTGCCAGCAGCTTAAACAGCGGGAGCGTCGCCGAGCAGTACTTC

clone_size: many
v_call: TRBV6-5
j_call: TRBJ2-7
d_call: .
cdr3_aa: CASSYSEGSYEQYF
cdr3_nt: TGTGCCAGCAGTTACTCAGAAGGGTCCTACGAGCAGTACTTC

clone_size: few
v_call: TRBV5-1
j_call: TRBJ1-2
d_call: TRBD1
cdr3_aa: CASSFESPGQGAYGYTF
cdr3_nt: TGCGCCAGCAGCTTTGAATCTCCGGGACAGGGGGCTTATGGCTACACCTTC

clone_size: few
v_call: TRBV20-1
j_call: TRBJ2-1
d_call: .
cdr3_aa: CSARAERISYNEQFF
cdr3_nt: TGCAGTGCTAGAGCGGAGCGGATCTCCTACAATGAGCAGTTCTTC